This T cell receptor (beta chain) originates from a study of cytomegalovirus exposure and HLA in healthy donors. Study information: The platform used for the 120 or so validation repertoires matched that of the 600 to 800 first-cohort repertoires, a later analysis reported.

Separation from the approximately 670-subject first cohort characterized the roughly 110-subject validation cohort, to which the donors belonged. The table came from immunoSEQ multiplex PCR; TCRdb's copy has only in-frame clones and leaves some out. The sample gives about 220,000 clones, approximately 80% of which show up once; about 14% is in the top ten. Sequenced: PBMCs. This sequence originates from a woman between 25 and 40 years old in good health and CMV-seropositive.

The DNA of the CDR3 is TGTGCCAGCAGCGTTACGGCTAGCGGGACCTACGAGCAGTACTTC. Protein sequence: CASSVTASGTYEQYF. The V call is TRBV9, the J call TRBJ2-7; 9 bases match TRBD2. After removal of 2 bases from V and 2 bases from J, the junction contained 5 bases not matched to a gene. The germline V gene has CDR1 SGDLS and CDR2 YYNGEE. The CDR3 contains 15 residues.